This T cell receptor (beta chain) was captured by sequencing in a study of blood T cells in healthy people across ages. A word on this clonotype: What it binds is unknown.

Regarding the study as a whole: Estimates drawn from one million T cells were deemed to understate diversity. The donors' CMV status was not determined, possibly confounding changes in expanded clonotypes.

Using a J-beta primer mix together with a sample-barcoded 5' primer, a second PCR was run for roughly 6 to 12 cycles. TCRdb recomputed calls from the 5' RACE reads with MiXCR, one row per CDR3 protein. The sample shows some 640,000 distinct CDR3 sequences, around 31% of them seen only once. This CDR3 comprises 16 residues. Germline V gene data show CDR1 as KGHDR and CDR2 as SFDVKD. This sequence originates from a woman older than 75 in good health. Source material: blood. The gene calls are TRBV24-1 and TRBJ2-1; a possible D gene is TRBD1 (6 bases). The DNA end lines up better with TRBJ2-7; the J call may be wrong. For the CDR3, the DNA is TGTGCCACCAGTGAACCCACAGGGAGCTCCTACAATGAGCAGTACTTC. It specifies CATSEPTGSSYNEQYF.